This is a list of T cell receptor beta chains from one sample in a study of cytomegalovirus exposure and HLA in healthy donors. Profiled with immunoSEQ multiplex PCR; TCRdb holds only in-frame clones, not every one. The sample shows 190,000 or so clones, around 83% of them seen only once. The sample was PBMCs. The receptor source for this set is a woman between 50 and 59 years old in good health and CMV-seropositive. Both conserved end residues are part of each CDR3. Each record gives: CDR3 length, J gene, V gene, D gene, clone size, CDR3 protein, CDR3 DNA. The D gene is left open where the match is weak. Clone size, where shown, is once, few, many, or a class for clones that have expanded.

len: 14; j_gene: TRBJ2-1; v_gene: TRBV5-1; d_gene: .; abundance: once; CDR3aa: CASAGGPGDNEQFF; CDR3nt: TGCGCCAGTGCAGGAGGGCCTGGGGACAATGAGCAGTTCTTC
len: 11; j_gene: TRBJ1-4; v_gene: TRBV2; d_gene: TRBD1; abundance: .; CDR3aa: CASYQGAKLFF; CDR3nt: TGTGCCAGCTATCAGGGGGCGAAACTGTTTTTT
len: 16; j_gene: TRBJ1-4; v_gene: TRBV4-2; d_gene: .; abundance: .; CDR3aa: CASSQAQQADNEKLFF; CDR3nt: TGTGCCAGCAGCCAAGCCCAGCAGGCCGATAATGAAAAACTGTTTTTT
len: 14; j_gene: TRBJ2-7; v_gene: TRBV5-8; d_gene: .; abundance: .; CDR3aa: CASSLVEGRDEQYF; CDR3nt: TGTGCCAGCAGCTTGGTGGAGGGTCGGGACGAGCAGTACTTC
len: 15; j_gene: TRBJ1-1; v_gene: TRBV7-3; d_gene: .; abundance: .; CDR3aa: CASSLIGGVNTEAFF; CDR3nt: TGTGCCAGCAGCTTAATCGGGGGAGTGAACACTGAAGCTTTCTTT
len: 13; j_gene: TRBJ1-1; v_gene: TRBV6-4; d_gene: .; abundance: .; CDR3aa: CASRKGLDSPAFF; CDR3nt: TGTGCCAGCAGGAAGGGGTTGGACAGTCCCGCTTTCTTT
len: 13; j_gene: TRBJ1-1; v_gene: TRBV7-9; d_gene: .; abundance: .; CDR3aa: CASSLQGRTEAFF; CDR3nt: TGTGCCAGCAGCCTACAGGGCCGCACTGAAGCTTTCTTT
len: 14; j_gene: TRBJ2-5; v_gene: TRBV2; d_gene: .; abundance: once; CDR3aa: CASSAGRVQETQYF; CDR3nt: TGTGCCAGCAGTGCTGGCAGGGTTCAAGAGACCCAGTACTTC
len: 15; j_gene: TRBJ1-4; v_gene: TRBV5-4; d_gene: TRBD1; abundance: .; CDR3aa: CASSPQGAVNEKLFF; CDR3nt: TGTGCCAGCAGCCCACAGGGGGCGGTTAATGAAAAACTGTTTTTT
len: 15; j_gene: TRBJ1-3; v_gene: TRBV6-4; d_gene: .; abundance: .; CDR3aa: CASSGSRQYGNTIYF; CDR3nt: TGTGCCAGCAGTGGCTCGAGGCAGTACGGAAACACCATATATTTT
len: 13; j_gene: TRBJ2-3; v_gene: TRBV7-9; d_gene: TRBD1; abundance: few; CDR3aa: CASSQQGTDTQYF; CDR3nt: TGTGCCAGCAGCCAACAGGGGACAGATACGCAGTATTTT
len: 17; j_gene: TRBJ2-2; v_gene: TRBV7-3; d_gene: .; abundance: .; CDR3aa: CASSYHLSGVPTGELFF; CDR3nt: TGTGCCAGCAGCTACCACCTCTCCGGGGTACCCACCGGGGAGCTGTTTTTT
len: 19; j_gene: TRBJ2-3; v_gene: TRBV5-1; d_gene: TRBD2; abundance: .; CDR3aa: CASSPRTSGGLDFTDTQYF; CDR3nt: TGCGCCAGCAGCCCCCGGACTAGCGGGGGCCTAGATTTCACAGATACGCAGTATTTT
len: 15; j_gene: TRBJ2-7; v_gene: TRBV27; d_gene: .; abundance: .; CDR3aa: CASSSTGSGSYEQYF; CDR3nt: TGTGCCAGCAGTTCTACAGGGTCAGGGTCCTACGAGCAGTACTTC
len: 15; j_gene: TRBJ1-1; v_gene: TRBV11-2; d_gene: .; abundance: few; CDR3aa: CASSILTGENTEAFF; CDR3nt: TGTGCCAGCAGCATACTGACAGGCGAGAACACTGAAGCTTTCTTT
len: 15; j_gene: TRBJ2-7; v_gene: TRBV11-1; d_gene: .; abundance: .; CDR3aa: CASSPPHASVYEQYF; CDR3nt: TGTGCCAGCAGCCCCCCTCACGCGAGTGTCTACGAGCAGTACTTC
len: 14; j_gene: TRBJ1-6; v_gene: TRBV6-5; d_gene: .; abundance: few; CDR3aa: CATRTGTYNSPLHF; CDR3nt: TGTGCCACCCGAACCGGGACATATAATTCACCCCTCCACTTT
len: 16; j_gene: TRBJ1-4; v_gene: TRBV4-2; d_gene: TRBD1; abundance: .; CDR3aa: CASSQDRRGRREKLFF; CDR3nt: TGTGCCAGCAGCCAAGATAGGAGGGGGCGCCGTGAAAAACTGTTTTTT
len: 15; j_gene: TRBJ1-6; v_gene: TRBV9; d_gene: TRBD1; abundance: once; CDR3aa: CASSARQGSNSPLHF; CDR3nt: TGTGCCAGCAGCGCCCGACAGGGATCCAATTCACCCCTCCACTTT
len: 13; j_gene: TRBJ2-3; v_gene: TRBV6-1; d_gene: TRBD1; abundance: .; CDR3aa: CASRTGGTDTQYF; CDR3nt: TGTGCCAGCAGGACAGGGGGGACAGATACGCAGTATTTT
len: 16; j_gene: TRBJ2-4; v_gene: TRBV10-2; d_gene: TRBD2; abundance: .; CDR3aa: CASSGGGILAKNIQYF; CDR3nt: TGCGCCAGCAGTGGGGGAGGGATCCTAGCCAAAAACATTCAGTACTTC
len: 13; j_gene: TRBJ1-6; v_gene: TRBV30; d_gene: .; abundance: .; CDR3aa: CAWDEARGSPLHF; CDR3nt: TGTGCCTGGGACGAGGCTAGGGGTTCACCCCTCCACTTT
len: 15; j_gene: TRBJ2-3; v_gene: TRBV4-2; d_gene: TRBD1; abundance: .; CDR3aa: CASSLRGRGTDTQYF; CDR3nt: TGTGCCAGCAGCCTTAGGGGGCGGGGCACAGATACGCAGTATTTT
len: 16; j_gene: TRBJ1-5; v_gene: TRBV6-6; d_gene: .; abundance: .; CDR3aa: CASSPQTSRDGQPQHF; CDR3nt: TGTGCCAGCAGCCCCCAGACCTCCAGGGATGGTCAGCCCCAGCATTTT
len: 14; j_gene: TRBJ1-1; v_gene: TRBV9; d_gene: TRBD1; abundance: once; CDR3aa: CASSAGQGYTEAFF; CDR3nt: TGTGCCAGCAGCGCGGGACAGGGGTACACTGAAGCTTTCTTT
len: 18; j_gene: TRBJ2-5; v_gene: TRBV7-9; d_gene: TRBD2; abundance: .; CDR3aa: CASSFSILLAGGKETQYF; CDR3nt: TGTGCCAGCAGCTTCTCTATTTTGCTAGCGGGGGGTAAAGAGACCCAGTACTTC
len: 12; j_gene: TRBJ1-2; v_gene: TRBV29-1; d_gene: .; abundance: .; CDR3aa: CSVEGRDYGYTF; CDR3nt: TGCAGCGTTGAGGGCAGGGACTATGGCTACACCTTC
len: 15; j_gene: TRBJ1-2; v_gene: TRBV19; d_gene: TRBD1; abundance: .; CDR3aa: CASLQGDSHYYGYTF; CDR3nt: TGTGCCAGTCTACAGGGGGACAGTCATTACTATGGCTACACCTTC
len: 13; j_gene: TRBJ2-3; v_gene: TRBV6-1; d_gene: .; abundance: once; CDR3aa: CASTRRVLDTQYF; CDR3nt: TGTGCCAGCACCCGACGGGTGCTGGATACGCAGTATTTT
len: 18; j_gene: TRBJ2-3; v_gene: TRBV4-3; d_gene: TRBD2; abundance: .; CDR3aa: CASSQDYAGGFYTDTQYF; CDR3nt: TGCGCCAGCAGCCAAGATTATGCGGGGGGCTTCTACACAGATACGCAGTATTTT
len: 17; j_gene: TRBJ1-2; v_gene: TRBV10-3; d_gene: TRBD1; abundance: .; CDR3aa: CAISALILTGGFSGYTF; CDR3nt: TGTGCCATCAGTGCACTAATACTAACAGGGGGTTTCAGTGGCTACACCTTC
len: 15; j_gene: TRBJ2-7; v_gene: TRBV7-2; d_gene: TRBD2; abundance: once; CDR3aa: CASSLVPGGHYEQYF; CDR3nt: TGTGCCAGCAGCTTAGTACCGGGGGGGCACTACGAGCAGTACTTC
len: 14; j_gene: TRBJ1-5; v_gene: TRBV2; d_gene: .; abundance: .; CDR3aa: CASTQPGPHQPQHF; CDR3nt: TGTGCCAGCACCCAACCCGGTCCCCATCAGCCCCAGCATTTT
len: 14; j_gene: TRBJ2-7; v_gene: TRBV30; d_gene: TRBD1; abundance: .; CDR3aa: CAWQPGQMTYEQYF; CDR3nt: TGTGCCTGGCAACCGGGACAGATGACCTACGAGCAGTACTTC
len: 14; j_gene: TRBJ2-2; v_gene: TRBV25-1; d_gene: .; abundance: .; CDR3aa: CASSESWTTGELFF; CDR3nt: TGTGCCAGCAGTGAATCTTGGACTACCGGGGAGCTGTTTTTT
len: 13; j_gene: TRBJ1-2; v_gene: TRBV6-4; d_gene: .; abundance: .; CDR3aa: CASSGEGTYGYTF; CDR3nt: TGTGCCAGCAGTGGGGAGGGGACCTATGGCTACACCTTC
len: 16; j_gene: TRBJ1-2; v_gene: TRBV18; d_gene: TRBD1; abundance: .; CDR3aa: CASSPRMAGQANRYTF; CDR3nt: TGTGCCAGCTCACCACGGATGGCGGGACAGGCCAATCGCTACACCTTC